This entry features one TCR beta chain sequence. CDR3 size: 16 residues. Trimming left V 3 bases short and J 0 bases short, with 11 bases between. The germline V gene encodes CDR1 SGHTA and CDR2 FQGNSA. Libraries were prepared by immunoSEQ multiplex PCR; TCRdb keeps only in-frame clonotypes and omits some of them. The profile shows some 2 million clones, 90% to 95% of them singletons. This record comes from a study of shared clonotypes between healthy human individuals. Study information: Each donor's CD4 naive and CD4 memory cells filled three plates apiece, CD8 naive two, and CD8 memory one.

The sequenced material came from naive CD4+ T cells sorted from blood. Subset specified: CD45RA+ positively selected. The clonotype was recovered from a man between 18 and 29 years old in good health. The genes are TRBV7-2 and TRBJ2-2; D call uncertain. The CDR3 loop reads CASSLYAISNTGELFF. CDR3 DNA sequence: TGTGCCAGCAGCTTGTATGCAATCTCGAACACCGGGGAGCTGTTTTTT.